This T cell receptor beta chain was retrieved from a study of blood T cell repertoires in COVID-19 (dated by TCRdb to 2020 to 2022). Regarding the complete study: Samples from collaborators originated in the United States, Italy and Spain and spanned both the acute and convalescent phases of COVID-19. The prospective study material was composed of cDNA or gDNA derived from T cells, B-cell-depleted T cells, or PBMCs. Deeply sampled blood TCRbeta repertoires from subjects exposed to, actively infected with, or recovered from COVID-19 were included in the dataset. The repertoires were released in a freely available public database meant as a resource for research on the immune response to SARS-CoV-2. Samples were obtained from the ongoing ImmuneRACE study (first 160 participants) and from 1,200 or so subjects provided by 6 global collaborators. Nearly every sample came with metadata listing a de-identified subject ID, COVID-19 status, age in years and sex. HLA class I and class II types, where available, came from metadata supplied by the sample provider rather than from assay-based typing.

TCRbeta CDR3 regions were amplified from genomic DNA using the immunoSEQ Assay, a bias-controlled multiplex PCR. Concerning the study's data processing: Within the assay, amplification of reference gene primers was used to estimate how many nucleated cells each sample contained. To quantify the absolute abundance of each unique TCRbeta CDR3 rearrangement, sequence reads were collapsed and filtered. For each sample, productive Simpson clonality was calculated by taking the square root of Simpson's diversity index across productive rearrangements. Imported from immuneACCESS, the table was reduced by TCRdb to in-frame sequences with V and J called. These copies leave out some clones; in studies compared against another copy, an unresolved V gene accounts for under half, and the cause of the remainder is not known. The V and J calls and the clone size are those of that table, but D and trimming were determined from the DNA. The sample table holds around 78,000 clones, of which approximately 88% were seen once. Approximately 5% of the sample is held by the ten biggest clonotypes.

As for this clone: What antigen it recognizes has not been identified. No quality values exist for individual bases; no much larger clone is one base distant.

The research as a whole found: Clinical and demographic metadata were provided uncurated, with the amount varying by source and participant.

The germline V gene yields MNHEY for CDR1 and SVGAGI for CDR2. For this chain, trimming is 6 bases at the V end and 5 bases at the J end, and the number of junction bases without a gene match is 9. The CDR3, cysteine through phenylalanine, is 14 amino acids long. Only the CDR3 DNA is retained, 42 bases long and in frame from the first base. The collaborating institutions used their own protocols to collect whole blood in K2EDTA tubes. Collaborator samples were shipped for TCRbeta analysis as frozen whole blood, isolated PBMCs, or DNA extracted from either sample type. What was sequenced was peripheral blood. The chain employs TRBV6-5 and TRBJ1-2; the junction holds 7 bases that match TRBD1. The receptor's source is a man aged 50-60 years with active COVID-19. The CDR3 in this case is CASRPGTETYGYTF. Here is the DNA: TGTGCCAGCAGACCCGGGACAGAGACTTATGGCTACACCTTC.